The 15 T cell receptor beta chains below all came from one sample that was sequenced in a study of blood T cell repertoires in COVID-19. Assay: immunoSEQ multiplex PCR; the TCRdb copy retains only in-frame clones and omits some. The sample consists of 40,000 or so clones, around 86% of them appearing once. The source material was peripheral blood. The receptor set was obtained from a human donor in a cohort sampled during active COVID-19.

This chain connects TRBV6-5 to TRBJ1-2, with D maybe TRBD1 (6 bases). The CDR3 contains 14 residues. The V gene's germline CDR1 is MNHEY and CDR2 SVGAGI. The V end lost 0 bases, the J end lost 1 base, and 6 bases lay between the germline ends. The CDR3 spells CASSYSQGNYGYTF. The CDR3 DNA reads as TGTGCCAGCAGTTACTCACAGGGTAACTATGGCTACACCTTC.

The J gene is TRBJ2-7, the V gene TRBV4-2; 7 bases are a match to TRBD2. Trimming took 0 bases from V and 1 from J; bases not matched to a gene: 6. There are 16 residues in the CDR3. Germline CDR1 and CDR2: LGHNA and YNFKEQ. The CDR3 DNA sequence: TGTGCCAGCAGCCAAGATTTGGGAGCGGGGTCCTACGAGCAGTACTTC. Protein: CASSQDLGAGSYEQYF.

The chain joins TRBV6-5 to TRBJ1-5; no clear D. The CDR3 sequence is 15 residues long. V shed 2 bases and J shed 1 base, with 9 bases lying between them. Germline assignment: CDR1 MNHEY and CDR2 SVGAGI. CDR3: CASSYGWASNQPQHF. In nucleotides, the CDR3 is TGTGCCAGCAGTTACGGGTGGGCGAGCAATCAGCCCCAGCATTTT.

The chain carries TRBV7-2 and TRBJ1-2; D perhaps matches TRBD1 (5 bases). V shed 5 bases and J shed 0 bases, with 13 bases lying between them. Per the germline V gene, CDR1 is SGHTA and CDR2 is FQGNSA. This CDR3 spans 15 amino acids. CDR3 nucleotides: TGTGCCAGCAGCCATCCAATGGACACTAACTATGGCTACACCTTC. Its protein product is CASSHPMDTNYGYTF.

The genes are TRBV7-9 and TRBJ1-6; D perhaps matches TRBD1 (5 bases). The CDR3 contains 15 residues. V lost 5 bases, J lost 2 bases, and 10 bases lay in between. CDR1 is SEHNR, CDR2 FQNEAQ, per germline (reference sequence). The CDR3 sequence: CASSKTEPYNSPLHF. CDR3 bases: TGTGCCAGCAGCAAGACAGAGCCCTATAATTCACCCCTCCACTTT.

The V gene is TRBV10-3, the J gene TRBJ1-2, with D perhaps TRBD1 (5 bases). The CDR3 covers 14 residues. V lost 7 bases and J 8 bases, leaving 20 bases between the germline ends. In germline, CDR1 is ENHRY, CDR2 SYGVKD. CDR3 DNA sequence: TGTGCCATCAAAGGGGAGGGCCCGGAGGGGGGCTACACCTTC. Translating it yields CAIKGEGPEGGYTF.

The chain links TRBV27 to TRBJ2-1; a possible D gene is TRBD2 (6 bases). Trimming removed 5 bases at V and 3 bases at J, with 17 bases between. Germline V lookup: CDR1 MNHEY, CDR2 SMNVEV (reference sequence). This CDR3 is built from 16 residues. CDR3 amino acids: CASSPPGLYGYNEQFF. CDR3 nucleotides: TGTGCCAGCAGTCCCCCGGGACTCTACGGCTACAATGAGCAGTTCTTC.

V gene TRBV9 combines with J gene TRBJ2-7, with TRBD1 identical over 9 bases. The CDR3 totals 14 residues. Germline CDR1 is SGDLS and CDR2 is YYNGEE. The ends lost 4 bases at V and 5 bases at J; junction bases unmatched: 7. CDR3 in DNA: TGTGCCAGCAGCCCGAGGACAGGGGAAAACGAGCAGTACTTC. Encoded protein: CASSPRTGENEQYF.

The CDR3 nucleotides read TGTGCCAGCAGCCCCGTGAGCCGACAGGGCCCACAGCCCCAGCATTTT. Protein sequence: CASSPVSRQGPQPQHF. The V and J genes are TRBV9 and TRBJ1-5; 7 bases agree with TRBD1. CDR3 length equals 16 residues. V shed 4 bases, J shed 7 bases, and the junction held 14 bases outside the gene matches. Germline CDR1 is SGDLS and CDR2 is YYNGEE. The full variable domain, its missing parts supplied by reference TRBV9 and TRBJ1-5, is DSGVTQTPKHLITATGQRVTLRCSPRSGDLSVYWYQQSLDQGLQFLIQYYNGEERAKGNILERFSAQQFPDLHSELNLSSLELGDSALYFCASSPVSRQGPQPQHFGDGTRLSIL.

V usage is TRBV6-2 or TRBV6-3 and J usage is TRBJ2-2, with 7 positions matching TRBD2. This CDR3 comprises 17 residues. Trimming removed 6 bases from V and 6 bases from J; junction bases left unmatched: 16. The germline V gene has CDR1 MNHEY and CDR2 SVGEGT. The CDR3 DNA is TGTGCCAGCAGCCCCATCGGGCGGGGGATTGGTGCCGGGGAGCTGTTTTTT. Translated, it gives CASSPIGRGIGAGELFF.

This clone was counted a single time. CDR3 residues: CASSGPGDGGYTF. CDR3 in DNA: TGTGCCAGCAGCGGACCAGGGGACGGGGGCTACACCTTC. The rearrangement joins TRBV9 to TRBJ1-2, with D perhaps TRBD1 (6 bases). Germline CDR1 is SGDLS and CDR2 is YYNGEE. V gave up 3 bases and J gave up 8 bases, with 14 bases separating them. This CDR3 is 13 amino acids long.

This chain links TRBV19 with TRBJ1-1; tentatively, D is TRBD1 (5 bases). This CDR3 has 12 amino acids. Deletions cut 3 bases from V and 11 bases from J, with 13 bases between. Germline values: CDR1 LNHDA, CDR2 SQIVND (reference sequence). As DNA, the CDR3 is TGTGCCAGTAGTATCGGGCAGGGATTTGCTTTCTTT. Encoded protein: CASSIGQGFAFF.

The chain combines TRBV7-2 with TRBJ2-7; possibly TRBD1 for D (5 bases). Germline V lookup: CDR1 SGHTA, CDR2 FQGNSA. CDR3 length equals 15 residues. Trimming shortened V by 4 bases and J by 6 bases, and 19 bases separated the two germline ends. CDR3 bases: TGTGCCAGCAGCTCAACAGGATCCCTCACAGCCGAGCAGTACTTC. As protein: CASSSTGSLTAEQYF.

The rearrangement links TRBV5-1 to TRBJ1-5; 10 bases agree with TRBD1. J was trimmed by 5 bases and V by 4 bases; bases with no gene match: 3. CDR1 and CDR2 from the germline V gene are SGHRS and YFSETQ. This CDR3 comprises 14 residues. CDR3 sequence (DNA): TGCGCCAGCAGCGTGACAGGGGGCGATCAGCCCCAGCATTTT. Residues: CASSVTGGDQPQHF.

V usage is TRBV5-1 and J usage is TRBJ2-2; 8 bases align to TRBD1. V trimming: 0 bases; J trimming: 3 bases; junction bases outside the gene matches: 4. This CDR3 spans 16 amino acids. Germline V gene lookup returns CDR1 SGHRS and CDR2 YFSETQ. Here the CDR3 reads CASSLGGRGHTGELFF. CDR3 DNA sequence: TGCGCCAGCAGCTTGGGTGGCAGGGGGCACACCGGGGAGCTGTTTTTT.